Listed below are T cell receptor beta chains from one sample, sequenced in a study of cytomegalovirus exposure and HLA in healthy donors. Profiling relied on immunoSEQ multiplex PCR, and the TCRdb table lists in-frame clones only, not all of them. The sample lists approximately 150,000 clones, about 72% occurring once. Material: PBMCs. Receptors originate from a man aged 35 to 55 in good health and CMV-seronegative. CDR3s include the opening cysteine and the closing phenylalanine or tryptophan. D genes are given only for firm matches. Some rows mark clone size as missing; the rest say once, few, many or name a class of expanded clone.

TRBV28	.	TRBJ2-7	TRBD2	TGTGCCAGCAGTTTTCTAGGACTAGAGGGCGAGCAGTACTTC	CASSFLGLEGEQYF
TRBV9	once	TRBJ1-2	TRBD1	TGTGCCAGCAGCGGAACCGCCGGGACAGGGGCTGATGGCTACACCTTC	CASSGTAGTGADGYTF
TRBV27	.	TRBJ2-7	.	TGTGCCAGCAGTTTCGGTCCAGGGTTAGCCTACGAGCAGTACTTC	CASSFGPGLAYEQYF
TRBV30	.	TRBJ2-1	.	TGTGCCTGGGGGCGCCGAAGCTCCTACAATGAGCAGTTCTTC	CAWGRRSSYNEQFF
TRBV10-3	.	TRBJ1-2	TRBD1	TGTGCCATCAGTGAGGGACAGGGTAATGCTGGCTACACCTTC	CAISEGQGNAGYTF
TRBV13	few	TRBJ1-3	TRBD1	TGTGCCAGCAGCTACCGGGACAGGGTTTCTGGAAACACCATATATTTT	CASSYRDRVSGNTIYF
TRBV11-2	.	TRBJ2-7	TRBD1	TGTGCCAGCAGCTTAAACAGGGGTTCCCACGAGCAGTACTTC	CASSLNRGSHEQYF
TRBV2	once	TRBJ2-2	.	TGTGCCAGCGGTGGCGGGTCCTTCACCGGGGAGCTGTTTTTT	CASGGGSFTGELFF
TRBV7-9	.	TRBJ2-4	.	TGTGCCAGCAGCTTAAGCACAGCCAAAAACATTCAGTACTTC	CASSLSTAKNIQYF
TRBV6-1	.	TRBJ1-6	TRBD1	TGTGCCAGCAGTTTGACAGGGGGGAATTCACCCCTCCACTTT	CASSLTGGNSPLHF
TRBV2	.	TRBJ2-7	.	TGTGCCAGCAGCCCTCAGTACGAGCAGTACTTC	CASSPQYEQYF
TRBV6-1	.	TRBJ2-7	.	TGTGCCAGCAGTTTCCGACAGCCCTACGAGCAGTACTTC	CASSFRQPYEQYF
TRBV28	.	TRBJ1-1	.	TGTGCCAGCAGCCCCGTCAGGGTTTATGGGGTCGGTGAAGCTTTCTTT	CASSPVRVYGVGEAFF
TRBV10-3	.	TRBJ2-2	.	TGTGCCATCAGTGAGTCCAGGGGATCGAACACCGGGGAGCTGTTTTTT	CAISESRGSNTGELFF
TRBV7-2	few	TRBJ2-5	.	TGTGCCAGCAGCTTAGTTCGGGGGTTTAGGGAGACCCAGTACTTC	CASSLVRGFRETQYF
TRBV23-1	.	TRBJ1-5	.	TGCGCCAGCACCTACCAACCCCTGCAGGGTAGATGCAATCAGCCCCAGCATTTT	CASTYQPLQGRCNQPQHF
TRBV12-5	.	TRBJ2-2	TRBD2	TGTGCTAGTGGTTTGGCTAGCGGGGGGAGCGGGGAGCTGTTTTTT	CASGLASGGSGELFF
TRBV11-2	.	TRBJ1-4	.	TGTGCCAGCAGCATAATAACCGGTAATGAAAAACTGTTTTTT	CASSIITGNEKLFF
TRBV28	.	TRBJ2-7	TRBD1	TGTGCCAGCAGTCTTGACAGGGGGCCGTTCGGGGACGAGCAGTACTTC	CASSLDRGPFGDEQYF
TRBV6-6	few	TRBJ2-1	TRBD1	TGTGCCAGCAGAAGCAGGGGGCCTGAGCAGTTCTTC	CASRSRGPEQFF
TRBV5-1	few	TRBJ1-2	.	TGCGCCAGCAGCTTGGTAGGGGTCCGCTATGGCTACACCTTC	CASSLVGVRYGYTF
TRBV28	.	TRBJ1-2	TRBD1	TGTGCCAGCAGAAAAACAGGGGTTCGTCACTATGGCTACACCTTC	CASRKTGVRHYGYTF
TRBV10-2	.	TRBJ2-7	.	TGCGCCAGCAGTGACAGGGTAATCGAGCAGTACTTC	CASSDRVIEQYF
TRBV6-5	.	TRBJ1-2	.	TGTGCCAGCAGTCTCGGACACAACTATGGCTACCCCTTC	CASSLGHNYGYPF
TRBV7-2	.	TRBJ1-5	.	TGTGCCAGCAGCTTAATGCCAGGGCTTGGTCAGCCCCAGCATTTT	CASSLMPGLGQPQHF
TRBV29-1	.	TRBJ2-6	TRBD2	TGCAGCGTTAGCGGGGCTGGGGCCAACGTCCTGACTTTC	CSVSGAGANVLTF
TRBV7-9	.	TRBJ2-4	.	TGTGCCAGCAGCTTAACGGGACTCGCGGAAAACAAAAACATTCAGTACTTC	CASSLTGLAENKNIQYF
TRBV5-1	.	TRBJ2-7	.	TGCGCCAGCAGCTTCGACAGTGACTACGAGCAGTACTTC	CASSFDSDYEQYF
TRBV30	.	TRBJ1-1	TRBD1	TGTGCCTGGAGTCAACGAGGGACAGGCACTGAAGCTTTCTTT	CAWSQRGTGTEAFF
TRBV4-3	.	TRBJ2-3	TRBD2	TGCGCCAGCAGCCAAGGGTTTGGACTAGCGGGAATTTCAGATACGCAGTATTTT	CASSQGFGLAGISDTQYF
TRBV7-9	few	TRBJ2-3	TRBD2	TGTGCCAGCAGCTTAGGGACTAGCGGGACAGATACGCAGTATTTT	CASSLGTSGTDTQYF
TRBV29-1	many	TRBJ1-2	.	TGCAGCGTTGCAGGGTACTATGGCTACACCTTC	CSVAGYYGYTF
TRBV7-8	.	TRBJ1-3	.	TGTGCCAGCAGCTTAGAAGCGGGCAGTCCAGGAAACACCATATATTTT	CASSLEAGSPGNTIYF
TRBV6-6	.	TRBJ2-1	TRBD2	TGTGCCAGCAGGCAGCCAGGACTAGCGGCCGACAATGAGCAGTTCTTC	CASRQPGLAADNEQFF
TRBV6-1	few	TRBJ2-5	TRBD2	TGTGCCAGCCGGACTAGCGGGTACCAAGAGACCCAGTACTTC	CASRTSGYQETQYF
TRBV4-1	once	TRBJ1-6	TRBD1	TGCGCCAGCAGCCAAGCAGGGGGACGGTATAATTCACCCCTCCACTTT	CASSQAGGRYNSPLHF
TRBV19	few	TRBJ1-5	.	TGTGCCAGTTCCTTCAGGGGCACAGGACAGCCCCAGCATTTT	CASSFRGTGQPQHF
TRBV30	.	TRBJ2-7	.	TGTGCCTGGAGTGGGGCAGGAGGGGACGAGCAGTACTTC	CAWSGAGGDEQYF
TRBV4-2	few	TRBJ2-7	.	TGTGCCAGCAGCCAAGGACACTACGAGCAGTACTTC	CASSQGHYEQYF
TRBV6-5	.	TRBJ1-1	TRBD1	TGTGCCAGCACTGATACAGGGGCTTTGAACACTGAAGCTTTCTTT	CASTDTGALNTEAFF
TRBV6-6	once	TRBJ2-3	TRBD2	TGTGCCAGCAGTTACCGCGGGGGGGGAACAGATACGCAGTATTTT	CASSYRGGGTDTQYF
TRBV4-1	.	TRBJ2-1	TRBD2	TGCGCCAGCAGCCAGGAGACTAGCGGGGGGCTCTATGAGCAGTTCTTC	CASSQETSGGLYEQFF
TRBV5-4	.	TRBJ2-2	TRBD1	TGTGCCAGCAGCCACGCGGGACAGGGAGGAGCCGGGGAGCTGTTTTTT	CASSHAGQGGAGELFF
TRBV18	.	TRBJ2-1	TRBD2	TGTGCCAGCTCACCTCTAGCGGGAGTTGGTAATGAGCAGTTCTTC	CASSPLAGVGNEQFF
TRBV2	.	TRBJ1-4	TRBD1	TGTGCCATCCGGACAGGGGCAGGTGAAAAACTGTTTTTT	CAIRTGAGEKLFF
TRBV9	.	TRBJ2-5	TRBD1	TGTGCCAGCAGCGTGGGGACAGGGATCAAGGAAGAGACCCAGTACTTC	CASSVGTGIKEETQYF
TRBV4-3	few	TRBJ2-5	.	TGCGCCAGCAGCCAAGATGGGAGGCCTCAAGAGACCCAGTACTTC	CASSQDGRPQETQYF
TRBV7-2	.	TRBJ2-3	TRBD2	TGTGCCAGCAGCTCTAGGGCGGGAGGGAGCACAGATACGCAGTATTTT	CASSSRAGGSTDTQYF
TRBV19	once	TRBJ2-7	TRBD2	TGTGCCAGTAGCCCTAGCGGATCCTACGAGCAGTACTTC	CASSPSGSYEQYF
TRBV18	few	TRBJ2-7	.	TGTGCCAGCTCATCGACCGACAGGATCTCCAACGAGCAGTACTTC	CASSSTDRISNEQYF
TRBV2	.	TRBJ2-7	.	TGTGCCAGCAGGGGAGGACTATCCTACGAGCAGTACTTC	CASRGGLSYEQYF
TRBV15	few	TRBJ2-6	TRBD2	TGTGCCACCAGCCCTCAAGCGGGGGCTGGGGCCAACGTCCTGACTTTC	CATSPQAGAGANVLTF
TRBV7-9	.	TRBJ2-7	.	TGTGCCAGCAGCTCGACTGGCTTATCACGCGAGCAGTACTTC	CASSSTGLSREQYF
TRBV28	.	TRBJ2-7	TRBD2	TGTGCCAGCAGTTCGGGACTAGACTACGAGCAGTACTTC	CASSSGLDYEQYF
TRBV19	.	TRBJ1-5	.	TGTGCCAGTAGTGGCAGGGCGAATCAGCCCCAGCATTTT	CASSGRANQPQHF